The table lists the clone carrying this T cell receptor beta chain with a few counts. No antigen is known for it. This may come from a read error, since a much larger clone is one base off. The lymph nodes were axillary draining lymph nodes from breast cancer patients. The CDR3 spans 12 residues. Germline V lookup: CDR1 SGHNT, CDR2 YYREEE (reference sequence). Deletions cut 3 bases from V and 7 bases from J, with 10 bases between. TCRdb used MiXCR to reprocess the multiplex PCR reads, holding one entry per CDR3 protein. The data show tens of thousands of distinct CDR3 sequences, over 25% seen once. These data originate in a study of breast tumors, draining lymph nodes, adjacent tissues. General observations from the study: Tumor repertoires ranked between lymph nodes and nontumor tissue in diversity, with V and J gene preferences. Compared with basal-like, luminal-like tumors shared significantly more repertoire with nontumor tissue.

The sequenced sample was axillary lymph node tissue. The source of this sequence is a female donor with breast cancer. Some clones in this sample may be carry-over from other donors' samples. The V call is TRBV5-4, the J call TRBJ2-5, with D unresolved. The CDR3 DNA reads TGTGCCAGCAGCTCGTCCGCAGGGACCCAGTACTTC. This codes for CASSSSAGTQYF.